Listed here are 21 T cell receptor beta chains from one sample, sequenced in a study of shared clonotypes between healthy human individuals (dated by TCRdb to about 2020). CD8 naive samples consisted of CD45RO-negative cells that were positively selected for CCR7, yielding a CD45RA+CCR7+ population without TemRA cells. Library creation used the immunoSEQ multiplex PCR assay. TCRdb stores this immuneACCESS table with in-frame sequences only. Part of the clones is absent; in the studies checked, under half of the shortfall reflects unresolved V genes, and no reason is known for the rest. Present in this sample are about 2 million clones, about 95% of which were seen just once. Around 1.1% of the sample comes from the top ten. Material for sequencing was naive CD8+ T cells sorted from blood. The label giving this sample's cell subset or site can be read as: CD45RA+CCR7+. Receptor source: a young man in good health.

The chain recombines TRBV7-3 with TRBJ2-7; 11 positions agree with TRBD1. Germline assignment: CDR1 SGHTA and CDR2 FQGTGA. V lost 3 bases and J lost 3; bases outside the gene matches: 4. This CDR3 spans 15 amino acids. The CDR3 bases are TGTGCCAGCAGCTTGTCCGGGACAGGGGGCTACGAGCAGTACTTC. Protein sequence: CASSLSGTGGYEQYF. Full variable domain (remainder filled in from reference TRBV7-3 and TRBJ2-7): GAGVSQTPSNKVTEKGKYVELRCDPISGHTALYWYRQSLGQGPEFLIYFQGTGAADDSGLPNDRFFAVRPEGSVSTLKIQRTERGDSAVYLCASSLSGTGGYEQYFGPGTRLTVT.

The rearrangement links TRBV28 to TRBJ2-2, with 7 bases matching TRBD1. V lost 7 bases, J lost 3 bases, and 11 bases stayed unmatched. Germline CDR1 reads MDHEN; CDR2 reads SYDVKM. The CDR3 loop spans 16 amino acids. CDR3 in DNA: TGTGCCAGCAACTGGGGGCAGGGGGAGTACACCGGGGAGCTGTTTTTT. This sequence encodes CASNWGQGEYTGELFF.

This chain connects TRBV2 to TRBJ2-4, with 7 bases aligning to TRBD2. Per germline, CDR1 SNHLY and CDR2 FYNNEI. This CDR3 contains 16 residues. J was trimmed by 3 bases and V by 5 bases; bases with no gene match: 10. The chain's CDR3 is CASSRTAGEGKNIQYF. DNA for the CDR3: TGTGCCAGCAGTCGGACGGCGGGAGAGGGCAAAAACATTCAGTACTTC.

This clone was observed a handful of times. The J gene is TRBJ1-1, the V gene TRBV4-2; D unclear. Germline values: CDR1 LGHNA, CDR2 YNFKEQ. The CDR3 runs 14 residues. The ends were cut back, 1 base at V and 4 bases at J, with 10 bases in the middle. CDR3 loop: CASSQAVGGTEAFF. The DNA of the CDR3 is TGTGCCAGCAGCCAAGCTGTGGGTGGCACTGAAGCTTTCTTT.

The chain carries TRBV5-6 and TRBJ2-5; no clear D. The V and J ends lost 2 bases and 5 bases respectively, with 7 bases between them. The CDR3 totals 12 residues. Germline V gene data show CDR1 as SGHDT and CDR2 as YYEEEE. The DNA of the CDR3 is TGTGCCAGCAGCTTCCTCTCGGAGACCCAGTACTTC. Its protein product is CASSFLSETQYF.

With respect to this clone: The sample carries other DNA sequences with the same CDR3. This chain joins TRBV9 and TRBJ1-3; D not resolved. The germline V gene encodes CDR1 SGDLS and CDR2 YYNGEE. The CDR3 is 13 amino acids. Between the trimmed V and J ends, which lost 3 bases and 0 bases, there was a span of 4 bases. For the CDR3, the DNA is TGTGCCAGCAGCGGAAGCTCTGGAAACACCATATATTTT. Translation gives CASSGSSGNTIYF.

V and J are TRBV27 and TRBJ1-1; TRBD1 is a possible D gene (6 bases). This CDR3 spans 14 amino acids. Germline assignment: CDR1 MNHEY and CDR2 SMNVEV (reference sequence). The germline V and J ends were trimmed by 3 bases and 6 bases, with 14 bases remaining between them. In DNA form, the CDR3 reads TGTGCCAGCAGTTTTGGGCGGGGGGGCCCTGAAGCTTTCTTT. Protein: CASSFGRGGPEAFF.

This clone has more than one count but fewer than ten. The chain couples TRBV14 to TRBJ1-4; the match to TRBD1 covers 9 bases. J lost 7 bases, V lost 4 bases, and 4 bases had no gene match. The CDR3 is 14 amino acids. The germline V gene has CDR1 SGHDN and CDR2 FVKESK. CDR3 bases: TGTGCCAGCAGCCCTAGGACAGGGGTTGAAAAACTGTTTTTT. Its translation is CASSPRTGVEKLFF.

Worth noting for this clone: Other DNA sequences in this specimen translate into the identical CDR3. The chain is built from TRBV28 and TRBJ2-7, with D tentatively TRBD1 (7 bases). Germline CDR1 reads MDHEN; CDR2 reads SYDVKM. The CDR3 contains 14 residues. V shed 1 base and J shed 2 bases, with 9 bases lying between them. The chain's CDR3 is CASSLSGGTYEQYF. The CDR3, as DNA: TGTGCCAGCAGTTTATCAGGGGGGACCTACGAGCAGTACTTC.

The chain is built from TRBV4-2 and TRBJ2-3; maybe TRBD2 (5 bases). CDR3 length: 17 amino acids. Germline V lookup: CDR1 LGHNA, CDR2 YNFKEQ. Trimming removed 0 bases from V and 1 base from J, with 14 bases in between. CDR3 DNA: TGTGCCAGCAGCCAAGAGTGGGTCGGGGTGGGCACAGATACGCAGTATTTT. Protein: CASSQEWVGVGTDTQYF.

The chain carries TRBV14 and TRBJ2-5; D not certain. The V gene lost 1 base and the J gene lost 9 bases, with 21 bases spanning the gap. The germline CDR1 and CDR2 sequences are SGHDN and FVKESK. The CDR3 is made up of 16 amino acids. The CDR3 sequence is CASSQAVPGTRQPQYF. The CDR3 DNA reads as TGTGCCAGCAGCCAAGCCGTACCCGGTACCAGGCAGCCCCAGTACTTC.

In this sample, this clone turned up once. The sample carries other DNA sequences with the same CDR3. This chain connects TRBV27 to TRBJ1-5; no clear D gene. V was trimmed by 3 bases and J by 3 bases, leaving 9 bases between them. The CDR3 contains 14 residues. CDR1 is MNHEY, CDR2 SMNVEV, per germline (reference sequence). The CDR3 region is CASSFTGSNQPQHF. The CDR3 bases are TGTGCCAGCAGTTTCACGGGGTCCAATCAGCCCCAGCATTTT.

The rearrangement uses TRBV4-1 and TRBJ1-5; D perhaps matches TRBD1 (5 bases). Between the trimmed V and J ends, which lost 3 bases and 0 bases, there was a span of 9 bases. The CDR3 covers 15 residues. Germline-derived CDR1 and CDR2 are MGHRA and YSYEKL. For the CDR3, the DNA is TGCGCCAGCAGCCATCAGGGAAATAGCAATCAGCCCCAGCATTTT. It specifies CASSHQGNSNQPQHF.

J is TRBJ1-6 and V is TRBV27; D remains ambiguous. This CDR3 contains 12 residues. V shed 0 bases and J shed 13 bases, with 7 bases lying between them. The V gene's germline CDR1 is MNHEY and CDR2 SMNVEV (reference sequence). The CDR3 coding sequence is TGTGCCAGCAGTTTATCGGGTTGGCCCCTCCACTTT. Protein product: CASSLSGWPLHF.

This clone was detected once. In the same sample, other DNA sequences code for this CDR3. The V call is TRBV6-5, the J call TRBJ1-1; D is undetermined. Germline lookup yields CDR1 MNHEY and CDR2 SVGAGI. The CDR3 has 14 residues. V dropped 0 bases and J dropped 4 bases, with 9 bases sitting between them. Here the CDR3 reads CASSYSGEGTEAFF. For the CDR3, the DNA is TGTGCCAGCAGTTACTCTGGGGAGGGCACTGAAGCTTTCTTT.

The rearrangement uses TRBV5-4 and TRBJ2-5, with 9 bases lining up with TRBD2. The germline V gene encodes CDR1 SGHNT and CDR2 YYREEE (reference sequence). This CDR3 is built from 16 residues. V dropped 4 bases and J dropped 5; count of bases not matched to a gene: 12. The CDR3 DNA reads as TGTGCCAGCAGCGAGAGGGGACTAGCAATCTCGGAGACCCAGTACTTC. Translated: CASSERGLAISETQYF.

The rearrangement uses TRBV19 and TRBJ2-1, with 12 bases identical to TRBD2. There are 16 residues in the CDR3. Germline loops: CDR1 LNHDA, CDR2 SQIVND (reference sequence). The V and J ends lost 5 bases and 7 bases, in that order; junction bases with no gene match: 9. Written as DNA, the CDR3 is TGTGCCAGTAGTCCCTACACCGGGACTAGCGGGAATGAGCAGTTCTTC. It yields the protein CASSPYTGTSGNEQFF.

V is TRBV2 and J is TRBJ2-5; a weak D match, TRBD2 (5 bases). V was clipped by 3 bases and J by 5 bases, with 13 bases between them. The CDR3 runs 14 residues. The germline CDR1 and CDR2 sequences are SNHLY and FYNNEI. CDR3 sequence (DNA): TGTGCCAGCAGTGATGGCCCGGGGATGGAGACCCAGTACTTC. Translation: CASSDGPGMETQYF. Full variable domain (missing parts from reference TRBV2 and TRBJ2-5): EPEVTQTPSHQVTQMGQEVILRCVPISNHLYFYWYRQILGQKVEFLVSFYNNEISEKSEIFDDQFSVERPDGSNFTLKIRSTKLEDSAMYFCASSDGPGMETQYFGPGTRLLVL.

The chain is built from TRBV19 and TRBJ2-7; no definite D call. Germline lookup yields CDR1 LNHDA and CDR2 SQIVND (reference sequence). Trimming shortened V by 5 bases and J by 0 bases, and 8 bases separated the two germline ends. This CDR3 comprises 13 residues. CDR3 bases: TGTGCCAGTAGTCTGGGATTCTCCTACGAGCAGTACTTC. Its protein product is CASSLGFSYEQYF.

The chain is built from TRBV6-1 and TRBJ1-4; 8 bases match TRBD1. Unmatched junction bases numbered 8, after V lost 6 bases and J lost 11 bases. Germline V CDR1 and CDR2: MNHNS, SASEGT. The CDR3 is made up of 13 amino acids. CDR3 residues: CASRDREGGKLFF. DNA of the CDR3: TGTGCCAGCAGGGACAGGGAAGGAGGGAAACTGTTTTTT.

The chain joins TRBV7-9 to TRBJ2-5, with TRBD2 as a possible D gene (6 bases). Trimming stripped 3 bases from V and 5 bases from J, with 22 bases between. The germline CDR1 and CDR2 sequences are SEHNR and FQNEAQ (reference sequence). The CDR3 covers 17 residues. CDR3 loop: CASSFRPSGTPLETQYF. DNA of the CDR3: TGTGCCAGCAGCTTCCGCCCTTCCGGGACTCCCCTGGAGACCCAGTACTTC.